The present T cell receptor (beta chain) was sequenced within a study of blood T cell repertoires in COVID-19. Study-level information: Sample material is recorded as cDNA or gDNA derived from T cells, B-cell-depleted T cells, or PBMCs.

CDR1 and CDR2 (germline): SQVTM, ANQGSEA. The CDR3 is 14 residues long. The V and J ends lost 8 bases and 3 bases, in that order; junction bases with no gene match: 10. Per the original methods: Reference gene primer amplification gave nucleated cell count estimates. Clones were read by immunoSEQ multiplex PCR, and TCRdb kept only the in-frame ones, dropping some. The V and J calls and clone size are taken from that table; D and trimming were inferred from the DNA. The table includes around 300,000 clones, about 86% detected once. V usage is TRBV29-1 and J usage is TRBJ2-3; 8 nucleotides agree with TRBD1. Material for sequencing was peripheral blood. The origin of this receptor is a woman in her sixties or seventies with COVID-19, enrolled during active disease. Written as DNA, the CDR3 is TGCAGCCCCATACACAGGGGGGATACAGATACGCAGTATTTT. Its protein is CSPIHRGDTDTQYF.